The T cell receptor (beta chain) described here comes from a study of cytomegalovirus exposure and HLA in healthy donors (dated by TCRdb to about 2017). With regard to the full study: An earlier analysis of several hundred of the donors reported over 250 Gb of sequence data and around 120 million unique TCR beta sequences obtained from roughly 180 million T cells. Approximately 300 gigabases of sequencing data and around 90 million unique TCR sequences made up an early release that covered roughly 670 HLA-typed donors. Among the roughly 400 genotyped donors, more than 70% belonged to the genetic ancestry cluster associated with self-reported Caucasian donors. The study was designed to test whether signatures of past pathogen exposure could be identified by cataloging public T cell receptors. The study profiled the T cell repertoires of under 700 subjects by immunosequencing and related them to cytomegalovirus serostatus. Along with the approximately 670-subject first cohort, a separate validation cohort of 120 different subjects was used. To predict cytomegalovirus infection status, the study brought together high-throughput TCR immunosequencing, statistical association of individual TCRs with disease status, and machine learning. In a later analysis, previously published TCR beta repertoires from 550 to 700 donors were re-analyzed and high-resolution HLA genotyping was added so that TCR occurrence patterns could be studied. Rather than using new phenotypic data, the later analysis identified candidate immune exposures from TCR beta sequences and from how often those sequences occurred across donors. In an earlier analysis of roughly 540 of the donors, high-throughput TCR beta sequencing was used to judge whether each TCR beta V gene segment behaved as functional or pseudogenic. Alongside the repertoire data, information on donor age, sex, ethnicity and CMV serostatus was compiled. Genome-wide SNP genotypes for about 65% of the 666 donors were used in a later genetic analysis, which treated that subset as a discovery cohort. Every discovery cohort repertoire had been produced on one sequencing platform. HLA typing covered class I and class II loci at four-digit resolution. The number of donors typed differed by locus, with roughly 620-640 for A, B, C, DRB1 and DQB1, roughly 520 for DQA1, 606 for DPA1, and some 440 for DPB1. A handful of DR-DQ haplotypes were treated as single units for association and clustering because of strong linkage in the cohort. Among a few hundred genotyped donors of the cohort, an average of about 240,000 unique TCR beta nucleotide sequences were sequenced per donor, roughly 18% of them non-productive. Findings and caveats that apply to the study as a whole: According to a later analysis, most CMV-associated TCR beta chains appeared to be HLA-restricted, and the HLA associations seemed to be driven largely by CMV exposure. In a later analysis, HLA-associated TCR beta chains were found to be more clonally expanded and to have lower generation probabilities than equally common non-associated chains. In an earlier analysis of approximately 600 of the donors, most TCR beta V segments were observed in productive rearrangements about 87% or about 30% of the time, broadly matching IMGT annotations. The classifier was reported to diagnose cytomegalovirus status with high specificity and sensitivity in both the original cohort and the validation cohort. When HLA alleles, especially DR and DQ, strongly co-occurred, TCR associations were difficult to assign to individual alleles. The study listed 170 or so TCR beta chains as associated with cytomegalovirus. An association between a missense DCLRE1C variant and V-gene and J-gene trimming of TCR beta chains was found in a later genetic analysis and replicated in an independent cohort. The sequencing pipeline was judged likely to have produced a cluster of highly shared sequence variants as a technical artifact. A few of the identified cytomegalovirus-associated TCR beta chains were confirmed in vitro to be specific for cytomegalovirus antigens. Compared with the roughly 710-donor mean, donors in an Asian-associated ancestry cluster had fewer N-insertions in productive TCRs, according to a later genetic analysis. About 15 rarely observed V segments, including chromosome 9 orphons, were excluded from the earlier analysis of just under 600 of the donors because counts were too low. In a later analysis, TCR association rates were found to vary across HLA loci, with the most associated TCRs seen for DRB1 alleles and the fewest for HLA-C alleles. Correlated functional status among segregating V segments might be attributable to linkage disequilibrium, but an unknown experimental factor could not be ruled out. A further reported finding was that TCR beta sequences accurately predicted the HLA-A and HLA-B alleles for most subjects in the first cohort. According to the authors, the approach could potentially be generalized to other disease states and immunological phenotypes. Because HLA typing was missing for some donors at each locus, association tests included only the typed subset. The cohort was sequenced for TCR beta chains only, and without alpha or paired-chain data the features that could be detected were limited. For the cohort, immune exposure information was limited to CMV serostatus. While some public TCRs were present in many individuals, most TCR sequences turned up only very rarely across donors. In a later analysis, several top co-occurrence clusters were reported to appear linked to parvovirus B19, influenza, CMV and Epstein-Barr virus. Specific HLA alleles were associated with 15,000 to 20,000 TCR beta sequences at a false discovery rate of 0.05 in a later analysis. Presence/absence analyses assumed roughly uniform sequencing depth across donors, an assumption that may not hold.

The library was obtained by the immunoSEQ multiplex PCR assay. The multiplex PCR relied on a mix of 60 forward primers for TCR Vbeta segments and 13 reverse primers for TCR Jbeta segments. A multiplex PCR assay on genomic DNA amplified the CDR3 region of rearranged TCR beta genes. The Illumina HiSeq System was used to sequence the amplified TCR beta libraries as 87-base-pair reads. Per the original workflow: A later analysis counted approximately 74 million unique TCR beta chains across the 650 to 700 repertoires, and around 9.9 million of these chains were shared by at least two donors. Raw reads were error-corrected and collapsed into unique sequences by a nearest-neighbor algorithm in which closely related sequences were merged to remove PCR and sequencing errors. To assign V, D and J gene segments, CDR3 sequences were aligned to IMGT reference sequences. For a sequence to be retained, at least a six-nucleotide match to both a V gene segment and a J gene segment was required. A rearrangement was called productive if the CDR3 had no stop codons and remained in frame with V and J, and every other rearrangement was called non-productive. CDR3 was defined by IMGT convention, running from the second conserved V-encoded cysteine to the conserved J-encoded phenylalanine. Sequences without an unambiguous match to a single V gene segment were excluded from the earlier analysis of several hundred of the donors. In an earlier analysis of around 590 of the donors, a V segment was called functional when productive rearrangements were above 56.7%, and segregating when the standard deviation between donors exceeded 5%. A statistical classification framework was developed to diagnose cytomegalovirus status using the catalog of TCR beta chain sequences. In a later analysis, V and J genes were assigned by comparing TCR nucleotide sequences against IMGT/GENE-DB human TR gene sequences. The TCRdist pipeline was used in a later analysis to assign CDR3 sequences and most-parsimonious VDJ recombination scenarios. In a later analysis, each TCR beta chain was defined by its CDR3 amino acid sequence together with its V-gene family, and reads without a unique V-gene family were excluded. To address suspected cross-contamination and a sequencing artifact, a later analysis removed a few hundred highly shared, low-generation-probability nucleotide sequences. A later analysis calculated a clonal expansion index for each public chain from normalized within-repertoire ranks of inferred template counts. A later analysis computed generation probabilities with a VDJ recombination model fitted to out-of-frame rearrangements, and checked the results against IGoR. In a later analysis, TCR-TCR, TCR-HLA and TCR-CMV co-occurrence was scored with hypergeometric tests, and a repertoire-size bias correction was applied to TCR pairs. To estimate false discovery rates, a later analysis permuted the HLA or CMV assignments 20 times. A later analysis grouped co-occurring TCRs with DBSCAN, adding TCRdist sequence similarity when clustering within HLA-allele-positive subsets. Repertoires with fewer than 30,000 or more than 120,000 public chains were left out of co-occurrence clustering, as were five repertoires with anomalous nucleotide sharing. TCRdb limited this immuneACCESS table to in-frame rearrangements with V and J called. A share of clones is missing; checked studies link under half to unresolved V genes, and the rest is unexplained. The DNA was the basis for D and trimming; V, J and clone size are from that table. The sample yields approximately 180,000 clones; 70% to 75% were counted once. Around 3% of the sample rests with the top ten.

In this sample, this clone turned up once. No antigen is known for it. No clone much larger than this one lies a single base away; base qualities are absent. In total, just over 650 healthy bone marrow donors made up the cohort. At the time of sampling, every cohort member was nominally healthy, though immune exposures that went unrecorded were likely present. The donor tested CMV seronegative, placing the donor among the 352 seronegative members of the cohort. A peripheral blood sample was collected from each donor, and TCR beta sequencing was performed on peripheral blood mononuclear cells. The Qiagen DNeasy Blood Extraction Kit was used to extract genomic DNA from the blood cell samples. The sequence was collected from a male donor in good health and CMV-seronegative. Sequencing was performed on PBMCs.

The encoded CDR3 is CASNTGFADTQYF. Here is the DNA: TGTGCCAGCAATACCGGGTTCGCAGATACGCAGTATTTT. The receptor chain draws on TRBV9 and TRBJ2-3, with an unclear D gene assignment. There are 13 amino acids in the CDR3, from cysteine to phenylalanine inclusive. Only the CDR3 portion is preserved as DNA: 39 bases, with reading frame beginning at the first base. V drops 6 bases and J drops 4 bases, leaving 12 bases in between. CDR1 and CDR2, looked up from the germline V gene, are SGDLS and YYNGEE.